This T cell receptor beta chain was recovered during a study of T cell repertoires in cytomegalovirus infection. The junction had 5 bases not matched to a gene; V was cut back by 5 bases and J by 5 bases. The CDR3 runs to 14 residues. The germline CDR1 and CDR2 sequences are LGHDT and YNNKEL (reference sequence). On this clonotype: Its specificity is not known.

One entry per CDR3 protein, called by TCRdb with MiXCR from the reads. The sample includes 700,000 to 850,000 distinct CDR3 sequences, about 30% of them seen just once. The material was cultured CD8+ T cells from PBMCs, obtained from culture after CMV antigen stimulation. V usage is TRBV3-1 and J usage is TRBJ2-5; 10 bases agree with TRBD2. The sequence was obtained from a human donor in good health (CMV status not recorded). Some clones in this sample may be carry-over from other donors' samples. CDR3 protein: CASSSSGGLETQYF. DNA of the CDR3: TGTGCCAGCAGCTCTAGCGGGGGACTGGAGACCCAGTACTTC.